This T cell receptor beta chain is drawn from a study of OX40 agonist ivuxolimab in advanced cancers. Study in general: Head and neck, renal cell, melanoma or hepatocellular carcinoma were the cancers that dose-escalation patients had. Partial responses were observed in three patients, of whom one had hepatocellular carcinoma and two had cutaneous melanoma.

Sequenced by immunoSEQ multiplex PCR; TCRdb stores in-frame clones only, minus some. This table holds tens of thousands of clones, 85% to 90% found once. CDR1 and CDR2 (germline): SGHTS, YDEGEE. The CDR3 covers 15 residues. V lost 0 bases and J lost 5; bases outside the gene matches: 7. Here the sequenced sample was CD4+ or CD8+ T cells sorted from blood, taken in a trial of the OX40 agonist ivuxolimab. This TCR derives from an adult with an advanced solid tumor such as melanoma, head and neck, liver or kidney cancer. This rearrangement joins TRBV5-8 to TRBJ2-5, with TRBD1 matching over 7 bases. The CDR3 coding sequence is TGTGCCAGCAGCTTGGTACCAGGGGGAGAGGAGACCCAGTACTTC. Protein: CASSLVPGGEETQYF.